The rows below give T cell receptor beta chains drawn from one sample of a study of response to subunit inactivated influenza vaccine. A single record per CDR3 protein comes from TCRdb applying MiXCR to the RT-PCR reads. The repertoire holds about 160,000 distinct CDR3 sequences, with roughly 10% as singletons. The sample consisted of non-naive T cells sorted from PBMCs, taken around seven weeks after vaccination. The receptors derive from a man between 45 and 60 years old who received an inactivated influenza vaccine. Both conserved end residues are part of each CDR3. D genes are given only for firm matches.

j_gene,v_gene,d_gene,CDR3aa
TRBJ2-1,TRBV5-1,.,CASSQLQGRYNEQFF
TRBJ1-6,TRBV2,.,CASKNRDPGGSPLHF
TRBJ2-2,TRBV7-2,.,CASSFPGLAGELFF
TRBJ2-7,TRBV4-1,.,CASSQRLGDYEQYF
TRBJ2-1,TRBV3-1,TRBD2,CASSWRASGINNEQFF
TRBJ2-7,TRBV7-2,.,CASRRRHLSSYEQYF
TRBJ2-7,TRBV21-1,.,CASSKGGGVAGAYEQYF
TRBJ1-6,TRBV20-1,TRBD1,CSAAAGTGYSPLHF
TRBJ1-3,TRBV18,.,CASSPSGFVGNTIYF
TRBJ2-3,TRBV5-1,.,CASSLQDTDTQYF